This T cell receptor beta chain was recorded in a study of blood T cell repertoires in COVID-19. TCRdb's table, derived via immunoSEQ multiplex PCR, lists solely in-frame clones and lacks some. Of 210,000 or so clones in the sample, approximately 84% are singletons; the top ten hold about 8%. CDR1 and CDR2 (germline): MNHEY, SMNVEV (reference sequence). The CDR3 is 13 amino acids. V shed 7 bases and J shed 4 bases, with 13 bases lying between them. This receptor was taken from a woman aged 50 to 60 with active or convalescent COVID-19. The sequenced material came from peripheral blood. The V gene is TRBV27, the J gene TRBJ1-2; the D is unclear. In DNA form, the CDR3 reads TGTGCCAGCACCGCGGGAGGGAGCTATGGCTACACCTTC. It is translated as CASTAGGSYGYTF.